Reported below is one T cell receptor beta chain. The data belong to a study of T-cell reconstitution after alpha-beta-depleted transplantation in children. TCRbeta library construction was performed incorporating unique molecular identifiers. TCRdb recomputed calls from the PCR reads with MiXCR, one row per CDR3 protein. The top ten clones hold more than 2% of a sample with 500,000 or so distinct CDR3 sequences, about 33% of them seen once. The sequence was collected from a human donor who donated a stem cell graft to a child with aplastic anemia. The material sequenced was PBMCs from the stem cell graft donor, taken from the stem cell graft.

CDR3 region: CSARSVGSEAFF. CDR3 DNA sequence: TGCAGTGCTAGATCAGTGGGTAGTGAAGCTTTCTTT. The chain has TRBV20-1 and TRBJ1-1, with unresolved D. The ends were cut back, 2 bases at V and 7 bases at J, with 11 bases in the middle. This CDR3 has 12 amino acids. Germline V lookup: CDR1 DFQATT, CDR2 SNEGSKA (reference sequence).